This T cell receptor beta chain was found in a study of blood T cell repertoires in COVID-19. About the study: Some COVID-19 samples were acute and others convalescent; all came from the United States, Italy and Spain. PBMCs, B-cell-depleted T cells, or T cells were the source of the cDNA or gDNA that made up the material.

CDR3 size: 17 residues. Germline assignment: CDR1 LNHDA and CDR2 SQIVND (reference sequence). V lost 5 bases, J lost 1 base, and 18 bases lay in between. This clone has only one observation. The authors' processing: For nucleated cells, counts were estimated from reference gene primer amplification. TCRdb's copy holds only in-frame clones and misses some; the assay was immunoSEQ multiplex PCR. That table is the source of V, J and clone size, and D and trimming were worked out from the DNA. This repertoire shows 200,000 to 300,000 clones, more than 75% found once; its top ten account for 1.5% to 2%. Participants, about 18 to 90 years old, spanned about two dozen US areas.

Input material: PBMCs or T cells enriched from blood (not recorded which). This TCR was sampled from a man aged 40-49 years who had recovered from COVID-19. The chain joins TRBV19 to TRBJ2-1; the D gene is possibly TRBD1 (6 bases). The CDR3 protein is CASSFNLGANSYNEQFF. The DNA for the CDR3 is TGTGCCAGTAGTTTCAACCTGGGGGCTAATTCCTACAATGAGCAGTTCTTC.